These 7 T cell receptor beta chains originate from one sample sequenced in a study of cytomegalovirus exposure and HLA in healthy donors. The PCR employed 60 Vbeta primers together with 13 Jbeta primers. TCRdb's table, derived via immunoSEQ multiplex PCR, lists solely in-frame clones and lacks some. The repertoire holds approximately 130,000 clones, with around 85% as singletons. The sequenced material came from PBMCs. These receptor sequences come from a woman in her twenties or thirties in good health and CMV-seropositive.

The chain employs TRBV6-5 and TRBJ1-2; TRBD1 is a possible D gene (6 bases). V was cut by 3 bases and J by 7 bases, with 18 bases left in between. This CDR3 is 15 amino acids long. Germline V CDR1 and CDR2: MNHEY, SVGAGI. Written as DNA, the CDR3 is TGTGCCAGCAGTTATGGAGGGGGGGGCGCATCTGGCTACACCTTC. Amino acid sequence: CASSYGGGGASGYTF.

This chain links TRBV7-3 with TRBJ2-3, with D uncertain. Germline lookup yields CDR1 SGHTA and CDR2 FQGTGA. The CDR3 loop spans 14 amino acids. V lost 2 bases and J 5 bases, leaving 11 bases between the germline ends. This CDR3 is CASSLLASRDTQYF. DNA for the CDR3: TGTGCCAGCAGCTTACTGGCCTCTAGAGATACGCAGTATTTT.

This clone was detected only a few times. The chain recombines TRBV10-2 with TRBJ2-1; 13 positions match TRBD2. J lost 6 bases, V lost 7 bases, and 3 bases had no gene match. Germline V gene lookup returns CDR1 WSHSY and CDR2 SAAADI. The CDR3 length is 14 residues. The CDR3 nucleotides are TGCGCCAGCACCGGACTAGCGGGAGTCAATGAGCAGTTCTTC. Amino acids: CASTGLAGVNEQFF.

The CDR3 sequence: CASSLPPGQGEGLFF. The CDR3 region has the DNA TGTGCCAGCAGTTTACCCCCGGGACAGGGCGAGGGGTTGTTTTTT. The chain couples TRBV28 to TRBJ1-4; 9 nucleotides agree with TRBD1. V shed 2 bases, J shed 15 bases, and the junction held 13 bases outside the gene matches. This CDR3 is built from 15 residues. The germline V gene encodes CDR1 MDHEN and CDR2 SYDVKM.

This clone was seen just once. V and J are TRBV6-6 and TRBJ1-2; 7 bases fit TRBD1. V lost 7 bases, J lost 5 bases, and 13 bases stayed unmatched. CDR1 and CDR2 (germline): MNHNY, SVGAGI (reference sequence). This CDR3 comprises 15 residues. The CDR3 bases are TGTGCCAGCACCTCCACCGGGACAGCGGTTTATGGCTACACCTTC. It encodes CASTSTGTAVYGYTF.

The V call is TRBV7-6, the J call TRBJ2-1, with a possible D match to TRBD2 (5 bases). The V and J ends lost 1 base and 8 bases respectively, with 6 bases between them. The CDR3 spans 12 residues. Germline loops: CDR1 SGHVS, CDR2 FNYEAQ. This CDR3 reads CASSLGADEQFF. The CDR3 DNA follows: TGTGCCAGCAGCTTAGGAGCGGATGAGCAGTTCTTC.

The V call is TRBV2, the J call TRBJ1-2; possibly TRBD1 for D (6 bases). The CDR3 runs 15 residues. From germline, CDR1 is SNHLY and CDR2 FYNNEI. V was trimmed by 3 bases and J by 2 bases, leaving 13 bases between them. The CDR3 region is CASSETWGQNYGYTF. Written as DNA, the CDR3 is TGTGCCAGCAGTGAGACTTGGGGGCAGAACTATGGCTACACCTTC.